The rows below give T cell receptor beta chains drawn from one sample of a study of control samples from healthy donors and cancer patients. Sequenced by immunoSEQ multiplex PCR; TCRdb stores in-frame clones only, minus some. This table holds 350,000 to 450,000 clones, more than 80% found once. Material for sequencing was PBMCs. The source is a man aged 35 to 55 with head and neck cancer. Both conserved end residues are part of each CDR3.

V	J	CDR3
TRBV28	TRBJ2-7	CASSPRGLAQYF
TRBV5-4	TRBJ2-7	CASSPGTASSYEQYF
TRBV7-8	TRBJ2-2	CASSSTIVTNTGELFF
TRBV3-1/TRBV3-2	TRBJ1-3	CASSPGPTSVYF
TRBV4-1	TRBJ1-6	CASSQHLRGSSYNSPLHF
TRBV7-2	TRBJ1-1	CASSLAGYTEAFF
TRBV27	TRBJ2-7	CASSLDSSYEQYF
TRBV4-2	TRBJ2-3	CASSQRREGTDTQYF
TRBV24-1	TRBJ2-3	CATSDASGSGTDTQYF
TRBV4-1	TRBJ1-1	CASSQELRVTTEAFF
TRBV7-9	TRBJ2-7	CASGTSDGAYEQYF
TRBV15	TRBJ2-3	CATSRDPWGITSTDTQYF
TRBV5-4	TRBJ1-2	CASSLFTAYGYTF
TRBV19	TRBJ2-4	CASSQGWWNIQYF
TRBV18	TRBJ1-5	CASSPPGGQGGQPQHF
TRBV6-5	TRBJ1-4	CASSYIREGNEKLFF
TRBV28	TRBJ2-7	CASSTGGAYEQYF
TRBV3-1/TRBV3-2	TRBJ2-7	CASSLGHAPSYEQYF